This T cell receptor beta chain came from a study of cytomegalovirus exposure and HLA in healthy donors. Findings and caveats of the study: As a later analysis showed, several of the most significant clusters appeared to be linked to common viral pathogens. The productive fraction for most TCR beta V segments was about 87% or about 30% in an earlier analysis.

The study ran its PCR with 60 Vbeta and 13 Jbeta primers. Using immunoSEQ multiplex PCR, the repertoire was profiled, and TCRdb retains in-frame clones only, with some absent. Among 100,000 or so clones listed, about 80% were seen once. This clone was seen more than once but under ten times. The antigen is unknown. Unrecorded immune exposures were likely, despite nominal health at sampling. V was clipped by 7 bases and J by 5 bases; unmatched bases: 1. Germline CDR1 is SQVTM and CDR2 is ANQGSEA. This CDR3 spans 11 amino acids. The sequence was obtained from a man under 40 in good health and CMV-seronegative. This chain joins TRBV29-1 and TRBJ1-4, with 7 bases matching TRBD1. The material sequenced was PBMCs. The CDR3 DNA sequence: TGCAGCGGGGGACAGAATGAAAAACTGTTTTTT. Protein: CSGGQNEKLFF.